This TCR beta chain appears in the sequencing data of a study of long-term antiretroviral therapy in people with HIV. Whole-study context: When the earliest samples were collected, ART was typically delayed until CD4 counts fell.

The germline V gene encodes CDR1 MNHNS and CDR2 SASEGT. The CDR3 covers 14 residues. This clone was detected only once. Its antigen is undetermined. It was version v3.0 of the immunoSEQ assay that was run at survey level. The assay was immunoSEQ multiplex PCR, and TCRdb's table has in-frame clones only and misses some. The table has some 18,000 clones, around 80% seen once. Study findings and constraints: Participants lacked recorded data on ART adherence, viral resistance or therapy changes. ART was followed by higher diversity that remained below transplant donor controls. Clones with expansion before ART led the repertoire at all time points.

Sequenced here: unsorted PBMCs, sampled 0.1 years before starting antiretroviral therapy. The chain links TRBV6-1 to TRBJ2-5; D perhaps matches TRBD1 (6 bases). The assigned J gene may be wrong: the sequence end matches TRBJ2-7 better. The origin of this receptor is a man between 18 and 29 years old with HIV. The CDR3 protein is CASSENTGTYEQYF. CDR3 nucleotide sequence: TGTGCCAGCAGTGAAAACACAGGGACCTACGAGCAGTACTTC.